These T cell receptor beta chains were read from a single sample in a study of brain T cells in children with intractable seizures. Produced via immunoSEQ multiplex PCR; TCRdb's table is partial and in-frame only. The table records about 76,000 clones, about 93% of them present only once. The source material was peripheral blood, sampled at surgery. The receptors shown here come from a boy younger than two with tuberous sclerosis and intractable seizures. Both conserved end residues are part of each CDR3. The D gene is left open where the match is weak. The size of a clone is reported for some rows only, either as once, few or many, or as a class for expanded clones.

clone size: NA; D gene: NA; V gene: TRBV6-5; J gene: TRBJ2-7; CDR3 DNA: TGTGCTCCGGGCTCCTACGAGCAGTACTTC; CDR3 protein: CAPGSYEQYF
clone size: NA; D gene: NA; V gene: TRBV7-6; J gene: TRBJ2-3; CDR3 DNA: TGTGCCAGCAGCCCAATCTCTGTGGGGCTGAGCACAGATACGCAGTATTTT; CDR3 protein: CASSPISVGLSTDTQYF
clone size: once; D gene: TRBD1; V gene: TRBV30; J gene: TRBJ1-2; CDR3 DNA: TGTGCCTGGAGGCGACAGGGGGCGGGTAGCTATGGCTACACCTTC; CDR3 protein: CAWRRQGAGSYGYTF
clone size: NA; D gene: NA; V gene: TRBV7-9; J gene: TRBJ1-5; CDR3 DNA: TGTGCCAGCAGCTTCACTGTGGGGGTGGGCCCATCCGGTCAGCCCCAGCATTTT; CDR3 protein: CASSFTVGVGPSGQPQHF
clone size: NA; D gene: NA; V gene: TRBV2; J gene: TRBJ1-1; CDR3 DNA: TGTGCCAGCAGTGAAAGGCCGAGCTTGAACACTGAAGCTTTCTTT; CDR3 protein: CASSERPSLNTEAFF
clone size: NA; D gene: NA; V gene: TRBV20-1; J gene: TRBJ1-5; CDR3 DNA: TGCAGTGCTAGTATTAGGGGGTATCAGCCCCAGCATTTT; CDR3 protein: CSASIRGYQPQHF
clone size: NA; D gene: NA; V gene: TRBV3-1/TRBV3-2; J gene: TRBJ2-1; CDR3 DNA: TGTGCCAGCAGCTACCTCGCCGGAGAGGGTGAGCAGTTCTTC; CDR3 protein: CASSYLAGEGEQFF
clone size: NA; D gene: NA; V gene: TRBV24-1; J gene: TRBJ2-5; CDR3 DNA: TGTGCCACCAGTCACACGAGGGGGAAAGAGACCCAGTACTTC; CDR3 protein: CATSHTRGKETQYF
clone size: NA; D gene: TRBD1; V gene: TRBV27; J gene: TRBJ2-1; CDR3 DNA: TGTGCCAGCAGTTCTACAGGGGGCACCTACAATGAGCAGTTCTTC; CDR3 protein: CASSSTGGTYNEQFF
clone size: NA; D gene: NA; V gene: TRBV6-5; J gene: TRBJ1-1; CDR3 DNA: TGTGCCAGCAGTTACTCCCGTCCCACTGAAGCTTTCTTT; CDR3 protein: CASSYSRPTEAFF
clone size: NA; D gene: NA; V gene: TRBV4-1; J gene: TRBJ1-6; CDR3 DNA: TGCGCCAGCAGCCAAGTTGGTAGCCGCCACCTTTCACCCCTCCACTTT; CDR3 protein: CASSQVGSRHLSPLHF
clone size: NA; D gene: NA; V gene: TRBV3-1/TRBV3-2; J gene: TRBJ2-3; CDR3 DNA: TGTGCCAGCAGCCAAAGTGGGCGGCCTAGCCCGACAGATACGCAGTATTTT; CDR3 protein: CASSQSGRPSPTDTQYF
clone size: NA; D gene: NA; V gene: TRBV5-1; J gene: TRBJ2-3; CDR3 DNA: TGCGCCAGCAGCTTTCGCTCCGGGGGAGATACGCAGTATTTT; CDR3 protein: CASSFRSGGDTQYF
clone size: NA; D gene: NA; V gene: TRBV7-7; J gene: TRBJ2-5; CDR3 DNA: TGTGCTAGCAGCGAGGCGGTACACAGGGTGAGGCGGGAGACCCAGTACTTC; CDR3 protein: CASSEAVHRVRRETQYF
clone size: NA; D gene: TRBD1; V gene: TRBV5-1; J gene: TRBJ1-1; CDR3 DNA: TGCGCCAGCAGCCGTAAACTGACAGGGGGCCGGAACACTGAAGCTTTCTTT; CDR3 protein: CASSRKLTGGRNTEAFF
clone size: NA; D gene: NA; V gene: TRBV6-4; J gene: TRBJ2-1; CDR3 DNA: TGTGCCAGCAGCTTGAGCTCCTACAATGAGCAGTTCTTC; CDR3 protein: CASSLSSYNEQFF
clone size: NA; D gene: NA; V gene: TRBV7-9; J gene: TRBJ1-5; CDR3 DNA: TGTGCCAGCAGCGATGGACAGAATAGCAATCAGCCCCAGCATTTT; CDR3 protein: CASSDGQNSNQPQHF
clone size: NA; D gene: NA; V gene: TRBV6-1; J gene: TRBJ1-2; CDR3 DNA: TGTGCCAGCAGTGAAGGAACCCTCCGGGGCTATGGCTACACCTTC; CDR3 protein: CASSEGTLRGYGYTF
clone size: few; D gene: NA; V gene: TRBV28; J gene: TRBJ1-1; CDR3 DNA: TGTGCCAGCCGGCCGATCGGGGGGGGACGGGTGAACACTGAAGCTTTCTTT; CDR3 protein: CASRPIGGGRVNTEAFF
clone size: NA; D gene: NA; V gene: TRBV4-1; J gene: TRBJ2-1; CDR3 DNA: TGCGCCAGCAGCCAAGGCCCTTCGGGACTCCTATACAATGAGCAGTTCTTC; CDR3 protein: CASSQGPSGLLYNEQFF
clone size: NA; D gene: NA; V gene: TRBV6-5; J gene: TRBJ2-1; CDR3 DNA: TGTGCCAGCAGTTCAATGTCCTCTTTGGCATACAATGAGCAGTTCTTC; CDR3 protein: CASSSMSSLAYNEQFF
clone size: NA; D gene: NA; V gene: TRBV9; J gene: TRBJ1-5; CDR3 DNA: TGTGCCAGCAGCGTAGAAGGTTTGAGCAATCAGCCCCAGCATTTT; CDR3 protein: CASSVEGLSNQPQHF
clone size: NA; D gene: TRBD2; V gene: TRBV11-3; J gene: TRBJ2-3; CDR3 DNA: TGTGCCAGCAGCCTACTAGCGGGCACAGATACGCAGTATTTT; CDR3 protein: CASSLLAGTDTQYF
clone size: few; D gene: NA; V gene: TRBV2; J gene: TRBJ2-5; CDR3 DNA: TGTGCCAGCGGGGAGACCGCGTGGGAGACCCAGTACTTC; CDR3 protein: CASGETAWETQYF
clone size: NA; D gene: TRBD1; V gene: TRBV4-1; J gene: TRBJ2-7; CDR3 DNA: TGCGCCAGCAGCCAAGACCGGGACAGCAGGTTCTACGAGCAGTACTTC; CDR3 protein: CASSQDRDSRFYEQYF
clone size: once; D gene: TRBD1; V gene: TRBV10-3; J gene: TRBJ2-1; CDR3 DNA: TGTGCCATCAGTGGGCTTCCGGGACAGGTGGACAATGAGCAGTTCTTC; CDR3 protein: CAISGLPGQVDNEQFF
clone size: NA; D gene: NA; V gene: TRBV5-1; J gene: TRBJ2-7; CDR3 DNA: TGCGCCAGCAGCTTGACAACCTACGAGCAGTACTTC; CDR3 protein: CASSLTTYEQYF
clone size: NA; D gene: NA; V gene: TRBV25-1; J gene: TRBJ2-1; CDR3 DNA: TGTGCCAGCAGCGAGCCGGAGGGAGGCCCTGAGCAGTTCTTC; CDR3 protein: CASSEPEGGPEQFF
clone size: NA; D gene: TRBD1; V gene: TRBV7-6; J gene: TRBJ1-1; CDR3 DNA: TGTGCCAGCAGCTTCGATGACAGGGGAAACACTGAAGCTTTCTTT; CDR3 protein: CASSFDDRGNTEAFF
clone size: NA; D gene: NA; V gene: TRBV5-6; J gene: TRBJ2-5; CDR3 DNA: TGTGCCAGCAGCCACATAGTGTACCAAGAGACCCAGTACTTC; CDR3 protein: CASSHIVYQETQYF
clone size: NA; D gene: NA; V gene: TRBV30; J gene: TRBJ2-7; CDR3 DNA: TGTGCCTGGAGGGCCACCTACGAGCAGTACTTC; CDR3 protein: CAWRATYEQYF
clone size: NA; D gene: NA; V gene: TRBV6-1; J gene: TRBJ2-1; CDR3 DNA: TGTGCCAGCAGTGAAGATCAGGGTTGGAATGAGCAGTTCTTC; CDR3 protein: CASSEDQGWNEQFF
clone size: once; D gene: NA; V gene: TRBV3-1/TRBV3-2; J gene: TRBJ1-2; CDR3 DNA: TGTGCCAGCAGCTTCCAGGGTAGTGGCTACACCTTC; CDR3 protein: CASSFQGSGYTF
clone size: NA; D gene: TRBD1; V gene: TRBV30; J gene: TRBJ1-2; CDR3 DNA: TGCGGCCAAGGGGGCGAAGAAGAAAACTATGGCTACACCTTC; CDR3 protein: CGQGGEEENYGYTF
clone size: NA; D gene: NA; V gene: TRBV24-1; J gene: TRBJ2-2; CDR3 DNA: TGTGCCACCAACGTCCACCCTAAGGTTACCGGGGAGCTGTTTTTT; CDR3 protein: CATNVHPKVTGELFF
clone size: NA; D gene: TRBD2; V gene: TRBV18; J gene: TRBJ2-3; CDR3 DNA: TGTGCCAGCTCACCGTTCGGGACTAGCGGCTCTAGCACAGATACGCAGTATTTT; CDR3 protein: CASSPFGTSGSSTDTQYF
clone size: NA; D gene: NA; V gene: TRBV2; J gene: TRBJ2-1; CDR3 DNA: TGTGCCAGCCCTCCAGGAAGCTCCTACAATGAGCAGTTCTTC; CDR3 protein: CASPPGSSYNEQFF
clone size: once; D gene: NA; V gene: TRBV19; J gene: TRBJ2-2; CDR3 DNA: TGTGCCAGCACTGAGCCAGGGGAGGTTAACACCGGGGAGCTGTTTTTT; CDR3 protein: CASTEPGEVNTGELFF
clone size: NA; D gene: NA; V gene: TRBV12-3/TRBV12-4; J gene: TRBJ2-5; CDR3 DNA: TGTGCCAGCAGTCGGGACTTCGGAGAGACCCAGTACTTC; CDR3 protein: CASSRDFGETQYF
clone size: NA; D gene: TRBD1; V gene: TRBV18; J gene: TRBJ2-7; CDR3 DNA: TGTGCCAGCTCATCCCGGGACAGGGGGACCTACGAGCAGTACTTC; CDR3 protein: CASSSRDRGTYEQYF
clone size: NA; D gene: NA; V gene: TRBV4-1; J gene: TRBJ1-5; CDR3 DNA: TGCGCCAGCAGCCATGACAGTCTCAATCAGCCCCAGCATTTT; CDR3 protein: CASSHDSLNQPQHF
clone size: NA; D gene: NA; V gene: TRBV4-2; J gene: TRBJ2-3; CDR3 DNA: TGTGCCAGCAGCCGCGCCCGAGGGACAGATACGCAGTATTTT; CDR3 protein: CASSRARGTDTQYF
clone size: NA; D gene: NA; V gene: TRBV11-2; J gene: TRBJ1-3; CDR3 DNA: TGTGCCAGCAGCTCCGAGGGGGGAAACACCATATATTTT; CDR3 protein: CASSSEGGNTIYF
clone size: NA; D gene: NA; V gene: TRBV18; J gene: TRBJ2-1; CDR3 DNA: TGTGCCAGCTCACCACCTAAGGCGGGATGGGGCGGTGAGCAGTTCTTC; CDR3 protein: CASSPPKAGWGGEQFF
clone size: NA; D gene: NA; V gene: TRBV27; J gene: TRBJ1-5; CDR3 DNA: TGTGCCAGCAGTTTAAGAGGGCAGGGGCAGCCCCAGCATTTT; CDR3 protein: CASSLRGQGQPQHF
clone size: few; D gene: TRBD2; V gene: TRBV6-4; J gene: TRBJ2-7; CDR3 DNA: TGTGCCAGCAGTGACGGGGGACTAGCGGGAGCTCACGAGCAGTACTTC; CDR3 protein: CASSDGGLAGAHEQYF
clone size: once; D gene: NA; V gene: TRBV30; J gene: TRBJ2-1; CDR3 DNA: TGTGCCTGGAGTGTGGGCAGGGGGGACAATGAGCAGTTCTTC; CDR3 protein: CAWSVGRGDNEQFF
clone size: NA; D gene: NA; V gene: TRBV2; J gene: TRBJ1-2; CDR3 DNA: TGTGCCAGCAGTGAAGTACTTGTCTCTGGCTACACCTTC; CDR3 protein: CASSEVLVSGYTF
clone size: NA; D gene: NA; V gene: TRBV5-1; J gene: TRBJ2-5; CDR3 DNA: TGCGCCAGCAGCTTGGTCACAGGCGGCTCGGTGGCCCAGTACTTC; CDR3 protein: CASSLVTGGSVAQYF
clone size: few; D gene: NA; V gene: TRBV7-2; J gene: TRBJ1-1; CDR3 DNA: TGTGCCAGCAGCGGGATACAGGGTGCGAACACTGAAGCTTTCTTT; CDR3 protein: CASSGIQGANTEAFF
clone size: NA; D gene: NA; V gene: TRBV19; J gene: TRBJ2-5; CDR3 DNA: TGTGCCAGTAGTATAGACCGAGGACCTCGTGTGACCCAGTACTTC; CDR3 protein: CASSIDRGPRVTQYF
clone size: NA; D gene: NA; V gene: TRBV12-5; J gene: TRBJ1-1; CDR3 DNA: TGTGCTAGTGGTTTGACTCAGACGGGGAACACTGAAGCTTTCTTT; CDR3 protein: CASGLTQTGNTEAFF
clone size: NA; D gene: NA; V gene: TRBV4-1; J gene: TRBJ1-1; CDR3 DNA: TGCGCCAGCAGCCAGACAGGGAACACTGAAGCTTTCTTT; CDR3 protein: CASSQTGNTEAFF